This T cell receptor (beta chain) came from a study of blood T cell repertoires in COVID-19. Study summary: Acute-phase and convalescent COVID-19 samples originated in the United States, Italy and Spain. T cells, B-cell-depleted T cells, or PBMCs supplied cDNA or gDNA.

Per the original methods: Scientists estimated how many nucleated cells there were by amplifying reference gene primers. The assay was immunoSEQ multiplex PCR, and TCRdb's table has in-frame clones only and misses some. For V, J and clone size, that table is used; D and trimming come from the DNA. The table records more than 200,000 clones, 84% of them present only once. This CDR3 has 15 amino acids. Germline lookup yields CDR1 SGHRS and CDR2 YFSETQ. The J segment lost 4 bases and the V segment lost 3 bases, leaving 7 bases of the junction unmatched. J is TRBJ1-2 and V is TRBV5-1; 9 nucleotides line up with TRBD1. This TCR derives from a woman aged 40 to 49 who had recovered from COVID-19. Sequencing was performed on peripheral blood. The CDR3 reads CASSSPGQGFYGYTF. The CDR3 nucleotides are TGCGCCAGCAGCTCCCCGGGACAGGGTTTCTATGGCTACACCTTC.